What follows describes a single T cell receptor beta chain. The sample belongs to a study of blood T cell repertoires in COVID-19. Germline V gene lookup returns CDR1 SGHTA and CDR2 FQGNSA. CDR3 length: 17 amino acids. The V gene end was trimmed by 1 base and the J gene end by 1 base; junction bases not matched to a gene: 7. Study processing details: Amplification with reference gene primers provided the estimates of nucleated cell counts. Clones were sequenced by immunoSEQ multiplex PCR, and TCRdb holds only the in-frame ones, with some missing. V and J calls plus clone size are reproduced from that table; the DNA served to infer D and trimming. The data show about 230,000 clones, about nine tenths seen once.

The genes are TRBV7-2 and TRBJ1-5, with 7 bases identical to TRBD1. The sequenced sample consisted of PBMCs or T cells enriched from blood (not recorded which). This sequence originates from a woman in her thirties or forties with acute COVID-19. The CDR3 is CASSLGIPGGSNQPQHF. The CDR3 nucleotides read TGTGCCAGCAGCTTAGGTATCCCAGGGGGGAGCAATCAGCCCCAGCATTTT.